The TCR beta chain described here comes from a study of cytomegalovirus exposure and HLA in healthy donors. Overall study context: In a later analysis, the roughly 120 validation repertoires were reported to have used the same platform as the 600 to 700 first-cohort repertoires.

General study points: Three CMV-associated chains proved CMV antigen-specific in vitro. TCR clusters originating in the first cohort tended to co-occur in the 110 or so validation repertoires, according to a later analysis.

With respect to this clone: Its cognate antigen is unknown.

Libraries were prepared by immunoSEQ multiplex PCR; TCRdb keeps only in-frame clonotypes and omits some of them. The data hold a few hundred thousand clones, with 86% observed a single time. The CDR3 is 17 residues long. The junction had 12 bases not matched to a gene; V was cut back by 0 bases and J by 5 bases. Germline V gene data show CDR1 as MGHRA and CDR2 as YSYEKL. These donors were members of the approximately 110-subject validation cohort, a group separate from the approximately 670-subject first cohort. The receptor was isolated from a woman aged 18-29 years in good health and CMV-seronegative. J is TRBJ2-5 and V is TRBV4-1; 7 positions match TRBD2. The specimen sequenced was PBMCs. In DNA, the CDR3 is TGCGCCAGCAGCCAAGAAGCGGGGCCAGCATTTGGCGAGACCCAGTACTTC. Amino acid sequence: CASSQEAGPAFGETQYF.